This TCR beta chain was documented in a study of cytomegalovirus exposure and HLA in healthy donors. Whole-study findings and limits: A few chains linked to CMV were shown in vitro to be specific for CMV antigens. Later analysis suggested links between common viral pathogens and several top significant clusters. Earlier findings revealed that most TCR beta V segments proved productive either about 90% or about 30% of the time.

The PCR was carried out with 60 Vbeta primers and 13 Jbeta primers. Method: immunoSEQ multiplex PCR; TCRdb's copy keeps in-frame clones and lacks some. Here the sample spans some 98,000 clones, about 80% being singletons. Concerning this clone itself: Its cognate antigen is unknown.

This TCR was sampled from a man younger than 35 in good health and CMV-seropositive. Sample: PBMCs.

The CDR3 is CASSADRLYNEQFF. CDR3 DNA: TGCGCCAGCAGCGCGGACAGGCTCTACAATGAGCAGTTCTTC. The V and J genes are TRBV5-1 and TRBJ2-1; 7 bases line up with TRBD1. This CDR3 contains 14 residues. The junction had 4 bases not matched to a gene; V was cut back by 4 bases and J by 3 bases. Germline assignment: CDR1 SGHRS and CDR2 YFSETQ.